Listed here are 17 T cell receptor beta chains from one sample, sequenced in a study of blood T cells in healthy people across ages. A sample-barcoded 5' primer and a J-beta primer mix were used in a second PCR of about 6 to 12 cycles. TCRdb passed the 5' RACE reads through MiXCR, listing each CDR3 protein once. The repertoire consists of under 1,000,000 distinct CDR3 sequences, with about 45% occurring once and the leading ten covering 15% to 20%. Input material: blood. The receptors here all came from a man aged 80 or over in good health.

In this sample, this clonotype turned up many times. The chain recombines TRBV20-1 with TRBJ2-7; weak D call: TRBD1 (5 bases). Germline V gene sequence: CDR1 DFQATT, CDR2 SNEGSKA (reference sequence). V shed 3 bases and J shed 3 bases, with 15 bases lying between them. The CDR3 loop spans 14 amino acids. The CDR3 reads CSASSVVGDYEQYF. Written as DNA, the CDR3 is TGCAGTGCTAGTTCGGTCGTAGGGGACTACGAGCAGTACTTC.

In this sample, this clonotype turned up many times. The chain combines TRBV7-2 with TRBJ2-1; 8 nucleotides align to TRBD2. V shed 1 base and J 10 bases; nucleotides not matched to a gene: 6. The CDR3 covers 14 residues. Germline lookup yields CDR1 SGHTA and CDR2 FQGNSA. The CDR3 spells CASSLGLAGGEQFF. The DNA of the CDR3 is TGTGCCAGCAGCTTAGGGCTAGCGGGTGGCGAGCAGTTCTTC. The full variable domain, in which reference TRBV7-2 and TRBJ2-1 provide the parts outside the CDR3, is GAGVSQSPSNKVTEKGKDVELRCDPISGHTALYWYRQSLGQGLEFLIYFQGNSAPDKSGLPSDRFSAERTGGSVSTLTIQRTQQEDSAVYLCASSLGLAGGEQFFGPGTRLTVL.

The rearrangement uses TRBV2 and TRBJ2-3; 7 bases agree with TRBD1. CDR3 length: 15 residues. J lost 0 bases, V lost 4 bases, and 4 bases had no gene match. The germline CDR1 and CDR2 sequences are SNHLY and FYNNEI. The CDR3 DNA reads TGTGCCAGCAGTGTCGGGACAGAAAGCACAGATACGCAGTATTTT. Translating gives CASSVGTESTDTQYF.

As concerns this clonotype: This sequence may be a read error, since a much larger clone differs from it by one base. The chain joins TRBV7-2 to TRBJ2-5, with D possibly being TRBD1 or TRBD2 (6 bases each). This CDR3 has 14 amino acids. Germline CDR1 reads SGHTA; CDR2 reads FQGNSA. The V end lost 4 bases, the J end lost 11 bases, and 20 bases lay between the germline ends. The CDR3 DNA is TGTGCCAGCAGCTCCCGGGGGCGGGACGCTGAGCAGTACTTC. The encoded protein is CASSSRGRDAEQYF.

The chain joins TRBV6-2 or TRBV6-3 to TRBJ1-1; perhaps TRBD1 as D (5 bases). V was shortened by 6 bases and J by 1 base, with 15 bases between the two germline ends. This CDR3 has 15 residues. The germline CDR1 and CDR2 sequences are MNHEY and SVGEGT. CDR3 bases: TGTGCCAGCAGGTCCTTTGGAAGGGGGAACACTGAAGCTTTCTTT. Amino acids: CASRSFGRGNTEAFF.

With regard to this clonotype: With a much larger clone just one base away, this may be a read error. This chain connects TRBV10-2 to TRBJ2-1; no reliable D call. The CDR3 runs 12 residues. From germline, CDR1 is WSHSY and CDR2 SAAADI. The V gene lost 3 bases and the J gene lost 5 bases, with 5 bases spanning the gap. CDR3 DNA: TGCGCCAGCAGTGACAGTGACAATGAGCAGTTCTTC. Residues: CASSDSDNEQFF.

The V call is TRBV28, the J call TRBJ2-4, with D possibly TRBD1 on 5 matching bases. From germline, CDR1 is MDHEN and CDR2 SYDVKM. The CDR3 loop spans 13 amino acids. V lost 5 bases and J lost 8, with 13 bases in between. The CDR3 nucleotides are TGTGCCAGCAGTCCCCAGGGTATAGACATTCAGTACTTC. Translated: CASSPQGIDIQYF. The full variable domain, completed using reference TRBV28 and TRBJ2-4, is DVKVTQSSRYLVKRTGEKVFLECVQDMDHENMFWYRQDPGLGLRLIYFSYDVKMKEKGDIPEGYSVSREKKERFSLILESASTNQTSMYLCASSPQGIDIQYFGAGTRLSVL.

The rearrangement uses TRBV9 and TRBJ2-1; D is possibly TRBD1 (5 bases). Trimming cost V 0 bases and J 0 bases, with 10 bases left between them. CDR1 and CDR2 from the germline V gene are SGDLS and YYNGEE. CDR3 length equals 16 residues. This chain's CDR3 is CASSVGQSLSYNEQFF. The CDR3 nucleotides read TGTGCCAGCAGCGTAGGACAGTCCCTCTCCTACAATGAGCAGTTCTTC.

This clonotype was observed a handful of times. Here the CDR3 DNA reads TGCAGTGCTAGAGCCCCGCAGGGTAGGAATTCACCCCTCCACTTT. Encoded protein: CSARAPQGRNSPLHF. The V and J genes are TRBV20-1 and TRBJ1-6, with D possibly TRBD1 on 5 matching bases. This CDR3 is 15 amino acids long. V was shortened by 1 base and J by 7 bases, with 14 bases between the two germline ends. Germline CDR1 is DFQATT and CDR2 is SNEGSKA (reference sequence).

This clonotype was seen a handful of times. The gene calls are TRBV20-1 and TRBJ2-1; 10 bases line up with TRBD2. The germline CDR1 and CDR2 sequences are DFQATT and SNEGSKA (reference sequence). This CDR3 has 13 amino acids. V lost 3 bases, J lost 8 bases, and 4 bases stayed unmatched. The CDR3 DNA follows: TGCAGTGCTAGCACTAGCGGGATAGATGAGCAGTTCTTC. Translated, it gives CSASTSGIDEQFF.

The chain couples TRBV12-3 or TRBV12-4 to TRBJ2-3, with D tentatively TRBD1 or TRBD2 (5 bases each). Between the trimmed V and J ends, which lost 11 bases and 4 bases, there was a span of 22 bases. CDR3 length: 15 residues. The CDR3 nucleotides are TGTGCCGGCAACCCATTGGGGAGCAGGGCAGATACGCAGTATTTT. It specifies CAGNPLGSRADTQYF.

This clonotype occurred many times. Here the CDR3 DNA reads TGCAGTGCTAGAAGACAAGACAGACTGATGTTTTTT. Its protein product is CSARRQDRLMFF. The rearrangement joins TRBV20-1 to TRBJ1-4; TRBD1 is a possible D gene (5 bases). Germline V gene lookup returns CDR1 DFQATT and CDR2 SNEGSKA (reference sequence). This CDR3 comprises 12 residues. V was trimmed by 2 bases and J by 15 bases, leaving 16 bases between them.

The sample holds a few counts of this clonotype. The chain combines TRBV5-1 with TRBJ2-1; possibly TRBD1 for D (6 bases). Germline assignment: CDR1 SGHRS and CDR2 YFSETQ. V was shortened by 1 base and J by 2 bases, with 10 bases between the two germline ends. The CDR3 runs to 15 residues. CDR3 sequence: CASSLQQGTYNEQFF. In DNA, the CDR3 is TGCGCCAGCAGCTTGCAACAGGGAACCTACAATGAGCAGTTCTTC.

The table lists this clonotype with a few counts. This chain joins TRBV12-3 or TRBV12-4 and TRBJ2-3, with TRBD2 matching 10 bases. The CDR3 totals 19 residues. Trimming took 5 bases from V and 1 from J; bases not matched to a gene: 15. In DNA, the CDR3 is TGTGCCAGCAGTCCAGAGCTAGCGGGAGTTGGAGTGGGCACAGATACGCAGTATTTT. Translated: CASSPELAGVGVGTDTQYF.

This clonotype was seen only a few times. The gene calls are TRBV12-3 or TRBV12-4 and TRBJ2-3; 9 bases line up with TRBD2. J gave up 5 bases and V 2 bases, and 11 bases lay outside the gene matches. The CDR3 sequence is 17 residues long. This CDR3 is CASSLMSASGMGDTQYF. CDR3 DNA: TGTGCCAGCAGTTTAATGAGTGCTAGCGGGATGGGAGATACGCAGTATTTT.

This clonotype occurred a few times. V usage is TRBV15 and J usage is TRBJ2-7; no definite D call. The length of the CDR3 is 12 residues. Trimming cost V 3 bases and J 9 bases, with 12 bases left between them. Germline loops: CDR1 LNHNV, CDR2 YYDKDF (reference sequence). Here the CDR3 reads CATSSPGLGQYF. CDR3 in DNA: TGTGCCACCAGCAGTCCGGGCCTGGGGCAGTACTTC.

The CDR3 nucleotides read TGTGCCATCCTAGACCCTATTTCGACCAGGCCCTACGAGCAGTACTTC. This encodes CAILDPISTRPYEQYF. The rearrangement links TRBV10-3 to TRBJ2-7; no firm D call. The CDR3 consists of 16 residues. CDR1 is ENHRY and CDR2 is SYGVKD in the germline V gene. V was trimmed by 8 bases and J by 2 bases, leaving 22 bases between them.